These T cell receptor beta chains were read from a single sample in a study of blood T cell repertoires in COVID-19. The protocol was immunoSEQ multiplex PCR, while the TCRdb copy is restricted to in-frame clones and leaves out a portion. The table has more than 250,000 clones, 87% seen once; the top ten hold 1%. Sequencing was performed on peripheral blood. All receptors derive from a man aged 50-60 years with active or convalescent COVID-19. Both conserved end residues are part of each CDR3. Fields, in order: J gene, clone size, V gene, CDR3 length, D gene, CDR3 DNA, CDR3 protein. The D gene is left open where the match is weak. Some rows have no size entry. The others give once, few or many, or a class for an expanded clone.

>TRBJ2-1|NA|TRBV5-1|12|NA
TGCGCCAGCAGCTTGTCTGACAATGAGCAGTTCTTC
CASSLSDNEQFF
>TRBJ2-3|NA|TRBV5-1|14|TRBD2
TGCGCCAGCAAGGGAGCGGGAGAGGGTGATACGCAGTATTTT
CASKGAGEGDTQYF
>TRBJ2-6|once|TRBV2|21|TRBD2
TGTGCCAGCTCTTTGAATGGACTAGCGGGAGGGCCGAGCTCTGGGGCCAACGTCCTGACTTTC
CASSLNGLAGGPSSGANVLTF
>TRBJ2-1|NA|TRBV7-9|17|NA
TGTGCCAGCAGGGCTCCCATATTCGCGGGAAGGGGCAATGAGCAGTTCTTC
CASRAPIFAGRGNEQFF
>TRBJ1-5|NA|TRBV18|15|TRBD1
TGTGCCAGCTCAAGTATGGGACAGGGTGATCAGCCCCAGCATTTT
CASSSMGQGDQPQHF
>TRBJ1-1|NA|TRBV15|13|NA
TGTGCCACCAGCTCCGACATGGGCACTGAAGCTTTCTTT
CATSSDMGTEAFF
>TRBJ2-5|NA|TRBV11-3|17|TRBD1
TGTGCCAGCAGCTTAGGGTCGACAGGGGGATTATCAGAGACCCAGTACTTC
CASSLGSTGGLSETQYF
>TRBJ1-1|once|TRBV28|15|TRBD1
TGTGCCAGCAGCCCCCGGACAGGAATGAACACTGAAGCTTTCTTT
CASSPRTGMNTEAFF
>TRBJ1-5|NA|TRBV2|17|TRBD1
TGTGCCAGCAGTGAAGACAGGGGGCTCGGAAGCAATCAGCCCCAGCATTTT
CASSEDRGLGSNQPQHF
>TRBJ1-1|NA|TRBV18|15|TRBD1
TGTGCCAGCTCACCAATGGGGACAGGGGGCACTGAAGCTTTCTTT
CASSPMGTGGTEAFF
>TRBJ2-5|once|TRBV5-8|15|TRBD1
TGTGCCAGCAGCTTGCAGGGGGTTAGTGGGGAGACCCAGTACTTC
CASSLQGVSGETQYF
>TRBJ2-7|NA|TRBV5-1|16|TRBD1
TGCGCCAGCAGCTTGGCCTTGCAGGGGGCATCATACGAGCAGTACTTC
CASSLALQGASYEQYF
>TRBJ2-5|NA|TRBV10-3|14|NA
TGTGCCATCAAAGACGGAGGCACCCAAGAGACCCAGTACTTC
CAIKDGGTQETQYF
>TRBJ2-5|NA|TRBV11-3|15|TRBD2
TGTGCCAGCAGCTCCGGGACTAACCGACAAGAGACCCAGTACTTC
CASSSGTNRQETQYF
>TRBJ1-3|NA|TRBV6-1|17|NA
TGTGCCAGCAGTGAAGGGGCAGGGCCCCGCTCTGGAAACACCATATATTTT
CASSEGAGPRSGNTIYF
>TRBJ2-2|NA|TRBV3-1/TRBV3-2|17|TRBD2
TGTGCCAGCAGACGATCGGGGACTAGCGGTTACACCGGGGAGCTGTTTTTT
CASRRSGTSGYTGELFF
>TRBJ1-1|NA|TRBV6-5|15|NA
TGTGCCAGCACCCGAAGAAGAGGGCAGTTATTTGAAGCTTTCTTT
CASTRRRGQLFEAFF
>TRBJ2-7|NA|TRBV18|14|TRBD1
TGTGCCAGCTCACTTGGGACAGGGATAGACGAGCAGTACTTC
CASSLGTGIDEQYF
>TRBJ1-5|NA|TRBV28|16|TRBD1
TGTGCCAGCAGTTCCTATCCCCGACAGGGGAATCAGCCCCAGCATTTT
CASSSYPRQGNQPQHF
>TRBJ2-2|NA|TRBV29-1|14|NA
TGCAGCGTTGAGACAGGAAGGGGCACCGGGGAGCTGTTTTTT
CSVETGRGTGELFF
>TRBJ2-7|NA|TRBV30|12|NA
TGTGCCTGGAGCCGCCAGGGCTACGAGCAGTACTTC
CAWSRQGYEQYF
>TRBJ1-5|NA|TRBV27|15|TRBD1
TGTGCCAGCAGACGGACAGGGGGCGGGGGTCAGCCCCAGCATTTT
CASRRTGGGGQPQHF
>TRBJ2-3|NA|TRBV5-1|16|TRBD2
TGCGCCAGCAGCACCGGGACTAGCGGGAGGACCGATACGCAGTATTTT
CASSTGTSGRTDTQYF
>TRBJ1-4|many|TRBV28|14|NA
TGTGCCAGCAGTTCACAGGGTAATCCTGAAAAACTGTTTTTT
CASSSQGNPEKLFF
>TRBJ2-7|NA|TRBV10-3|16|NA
TGTGCCATCAGTGAGTCTTCCCCCAGGGGCCGGTACGAGCAGTACTTC
CAISESSPRGRYEQYF
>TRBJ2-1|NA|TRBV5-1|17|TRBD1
TGCGCCAGCAGTCACGGACAGGGGATTTCCTCCTACAATGAGCAGTTCTTC
CASSHGQGISSYNEQFF
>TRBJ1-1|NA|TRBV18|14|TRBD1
TGTGCCAGCTCGCCGACACAGGGGTTGACTGAAGCTTTCTTT
CASSPTQGLTEAFF
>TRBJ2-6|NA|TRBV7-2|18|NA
TGTGCCAGCAGCTTACAAGCAGGGGCGCTAGCTGGGGCCAACGTCCTGACTTTC
CASSLQAGALAGANVLTF
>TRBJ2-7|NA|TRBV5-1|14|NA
TGCGCCAGCAGCTTGTCCGCAGGGACCTACGAGCAGTACTTC
CASSLSAGTYEQYF
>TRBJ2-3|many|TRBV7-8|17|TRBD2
TGTGCCAGCAGCACCATCAGGGGCGGGAGGTCCCCAGATACGCAGTATTTT
CASSTIRGGRSPDTQYF
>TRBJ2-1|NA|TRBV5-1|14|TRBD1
TGCGCCACCCGACCAGACAGGGGTCGAGCTGAGCAGTTCTTC
CATRPDRGRAEQFF
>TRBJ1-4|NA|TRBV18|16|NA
TGTGCCAGCTCACCTCAAACACAGGCCTCTAATGAAAAACTGTTTTTT
CASSPQTQASNEKLFF
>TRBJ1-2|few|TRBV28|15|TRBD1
TGTGCCAGCAGACACCCCACAGGGGCTGGGGGTGGCTACACCTTC
CASRHPTGAGGGYTF
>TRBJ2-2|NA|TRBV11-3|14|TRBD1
TGTGCCAGCAGCTTACAGGGGGACCCCGGGGAGCTGTTTTTT
CASSLQGDPGELFF
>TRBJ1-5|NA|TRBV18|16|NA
TGTGCCAGCTCCAACACGGGACATCGTAGCAATCAGCCCCAGCATTTT
CASSNTGHRSNQPQHF
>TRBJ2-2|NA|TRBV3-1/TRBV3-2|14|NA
TGTGCCAGCAGCCAAGACAGGGGCACCGGGGAGCTGTTTTTT
CASSQDRGTGELFF
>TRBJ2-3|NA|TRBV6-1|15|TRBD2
TGTGCCAGCAGTGACGCGGGAGAGAGCACAGATACGCAGTATTTT
CASSDAGESTDTQYF
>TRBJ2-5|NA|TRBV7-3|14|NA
TGTGCCAGCAGCTTCGGGGGATCCCAAGAGACCCAGTACTTC
CASSFGGSQETQYF
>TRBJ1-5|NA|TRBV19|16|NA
TGTGCCAGTAGTTCCCCTAGGGGTCGGACGGATCAGCCCCAGCATTTT
CASSSPRGRTDQPQHF
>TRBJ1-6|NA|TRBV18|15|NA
TGTGCCAGCTCACCATGGCAGGGTCATAATTCACCCCTCCACTTT
CASSPWQGHNSPLHF
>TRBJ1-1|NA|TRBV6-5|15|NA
TGTGCCAGCAAGCGACAGCTTTCTTTGAACACTGAAGCTTTCTTT
CASKRQLSLNTEAFF
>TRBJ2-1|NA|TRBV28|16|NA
TGTGCCAGCAGCTTAAACCCGACGGGGGTGAACAATGAGCAGTTCTTC
CASSLNPTGVNNEQFF
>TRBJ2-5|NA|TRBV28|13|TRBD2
TGTGCCAGCAGCCGCAGCGGGGTAGAGACCCAGTACTTC
CASSRSGVETQYF
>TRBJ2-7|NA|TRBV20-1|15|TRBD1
TGCAGTGCTAGTTCGGGGACAGGGGGTGGCTACGAGCAGTACTTC
CSASSGTGGGYEQYF